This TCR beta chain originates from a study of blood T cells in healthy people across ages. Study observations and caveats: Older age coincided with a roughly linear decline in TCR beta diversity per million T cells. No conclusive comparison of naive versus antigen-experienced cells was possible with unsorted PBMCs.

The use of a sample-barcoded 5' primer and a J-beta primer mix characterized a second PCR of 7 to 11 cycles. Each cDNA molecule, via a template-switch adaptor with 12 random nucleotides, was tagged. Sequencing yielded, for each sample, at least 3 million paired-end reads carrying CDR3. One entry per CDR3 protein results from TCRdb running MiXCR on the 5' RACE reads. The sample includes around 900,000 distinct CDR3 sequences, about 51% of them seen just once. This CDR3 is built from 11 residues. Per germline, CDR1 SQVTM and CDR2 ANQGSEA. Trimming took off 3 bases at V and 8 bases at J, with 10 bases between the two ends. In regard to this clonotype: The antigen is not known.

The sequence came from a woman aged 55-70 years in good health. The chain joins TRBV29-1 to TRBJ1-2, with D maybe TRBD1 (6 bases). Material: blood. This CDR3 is CSVDRGAGYTF. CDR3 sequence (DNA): TGCAGCGTTGATAGGGGGGCCGGCTACACCTTC.